The T cell receptor (beta chain) under discussion was sequenced for a study of early T cells in non-severe SARS-CoV-2 infection. Trimming cost V 6 bases and J 11 bases, with 16 bases left between them. CDR3 size: 13 residues. MiXCR was run by TCRdb on the 5' RACE reads, yielding one entry per CDR3 protein. The data hold around 84,000 distinct CDR3 sequences, with 14% observed a single time. This sequence originates from an adult who was a healthcare worker with PCR-confirmed SARS-CoV-2 infection or an uninfected control (not recorded which). The rearrangement uses TRBV12-3 or TRBV12-4 and TRBJ1-4; D is unresolved. Sequencing used whole blood. CDR3 DNA sequence: TGTGCCAGCAGCCGATACCAAACCGGGAAACTGTTTTTT. As protein: CASSRYQTGKLFF.